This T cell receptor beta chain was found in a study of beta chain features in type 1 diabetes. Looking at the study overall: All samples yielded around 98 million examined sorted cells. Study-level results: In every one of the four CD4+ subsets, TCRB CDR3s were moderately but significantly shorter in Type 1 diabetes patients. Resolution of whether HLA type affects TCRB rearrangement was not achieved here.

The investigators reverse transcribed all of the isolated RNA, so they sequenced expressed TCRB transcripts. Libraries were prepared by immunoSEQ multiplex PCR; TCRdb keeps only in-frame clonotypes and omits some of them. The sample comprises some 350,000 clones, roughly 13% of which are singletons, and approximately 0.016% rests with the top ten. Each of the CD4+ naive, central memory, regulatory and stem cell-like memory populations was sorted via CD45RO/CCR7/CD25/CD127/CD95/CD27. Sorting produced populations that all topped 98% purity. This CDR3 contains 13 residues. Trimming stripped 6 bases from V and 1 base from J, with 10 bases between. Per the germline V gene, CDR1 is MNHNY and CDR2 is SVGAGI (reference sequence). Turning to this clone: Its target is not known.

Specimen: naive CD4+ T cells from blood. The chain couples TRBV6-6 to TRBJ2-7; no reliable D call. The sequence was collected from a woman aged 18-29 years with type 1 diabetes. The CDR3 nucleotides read TGTGCCAGCAGCTCCGGTCATTCCTACGAGCAGTACTTC. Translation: CASSSGHSYEQYF.